The clone carrying this TCR beta chain has ten or more counts. Its antigen is as yet unknown. Deletions cut 0 bases from V and 5 bases from J, with 8 bases between. This CDR3 contains 14 residues. Germline CDR1 and CDR2: LNHNV and YYDKDF (reference sequence). In the original workflow: Clinicopathological groups differed in CDR3, with these differences serving to build a distant-metastasis classifier for papillary thyroid cancer. TCRdb re-called clones from the PCR reads using MiXCR. What appears here as the V and J calls and clone size reflects TCRdb's work, not the paper's. The repertoire includes tens of thousands of clones, more than 15% of them detected once, and under 7% sits in the top ten. This entry comes from a study of metastatic and nonmetastatic thyroid tumors. Study-wide context: From malignant and benign thyroid patients, repertoires in blood and in tumor or nodule tissue were compared. Study-level results: The reported finding was significantly higher TCR beta diversity in malignant thyroid tumors relative to benign nodules, in blood and tumor.

Until they underwent thyroid surgery, no patient had received any treatment. This chain joins TRBV15 and TRBJ2-1; D may be TRBD1 (5 bases). This clonotype originated in a female donor with papillary thyroid cancer or a benign thyroid nodule (not recorded which). Some clones in this sample may be carry-over from other donors' samples. The specimen sequenced was blood. As DNA, the CDR3 is TGTGCCACCAGCAGAGACAGGGCGGACAATGAGCAGTTCTTC. Amino acid sequence: CATSRDRADNEQFF. The full variable domain, completed using reference TRBV15 and TRBJ2-1, is DAMVIQNPRYQVTQFGKPVTLSCSQTLNHNVMYWYQQKSSQAPKLLFHYYDKDFNNEADTPDNFQSRRPNTSFCFLDIRSPGLGDTAMYLCATSRDRADNEQFFGPGTRLTVL.